A single sample is the source of the 21 T cell receptor beta chains below, sequenced in a study of chemoradiotherapy in HPV16-positive cancers. Sequenced by immunoSEQ multiplex PCR; TCRdb stores in-frame clones only, minus some. The table has tens of thousands of clones, around nine tenths seen once. The input for sequencing was blood, taken from a patient who underwent chemoradiotherapy. These receptors all come from a human donor with HPV-associated anogenital cancer.

The chain carries TRBV28 and TRBJ1-2; D is unresolved. Germline V gene data show CDR1 as MDHEN and CDR2 as SYDVKM. The CDR3 consists of 14 residues. V was clipped by 6 bases and J by 3 bases, with 14 bases between them. As DNA, the CDR3 is TGTGCCAGCAGCCGATCCCTAAGCGACTATGGCTACACCTTC. Its protein product is CASSRSLSDYGYTF.

This chain uses TRBV7-3 with TRBJ2-1; D remains ambiguous. CDR3 length equals 13 residues. The germline V gene encodes CDR1 SGHTA and CDR2 FQGTGA. The V end was cut by 2 bases, the J end by 2 bases, with 4 bases between. CDR3 DNA: TGTGCCAGCAGCTTAGGGGCCTACAATGAGCAGTTCTTC. It encodes CASSLGAYNEQFF.

J is TRBJ2-5 and V is TRBV7-7; the D is unclear. This CDR3 is 14 amino acids long. V gave up 4 bases and J gave up 1 base, with 10 bases separating them. Germline V gene lookup returns CDR1 SSHAT and CDR2 FNYEAQ (reference sequence). The CDR3 DNA is TGTGCCAGCAGCTCCGCCCCATTCCAAGAGACCCAGTACTTC. Its translation: CASSSAPFQETQYF.

This clone was observed a single time. The V call is TRBV30, the J call TRBJ2-7; unclear D gene. This CDR3 is 12 amino acids long. Trimming shortened V by 1 base and J by 4 bases, and 8 bases separated the two germline ends. Germline loops: CDR1 GTSNPN, CDR2 SVGIG (reference sequence). The CDR3 loop is CAWSEQSYEQYF. CDR3 DNA: TGTGCCTGGAGTGAACAGTCTTACGAGCAGTACTTC. Filled out from reference TRBV30 and TRBJ2-7, the complete variable domain reads SQTIHQWPATLVQPVGSPLSLECTVEGTSNPNLYWYRQAAGRGLQLLFYSVGIGQISSEVPQNLSASRPQDRQFILSSKKLLLSDSGFYLCAWSEQSYEQYFGPGTRLTVT.

The chain carries TRBV2 and TRBJ2-2, with TRBD1 identical over 10 bases. V dropped 4 bases and J dropped 4; count of bases not matched to a gene: 3. The CDR3 runs to 15 residues. Germline V gives CDR1 SNHLY, CDR2 FYNNEI. The DNA of the CDR3 is TGTGCCAGCAGTGGACAGGGGGCGGGCACCGGGGAGCTGTTTTTT. The encoded protein is CASSGQGAGTGELFF.

This sequence joins TRBV2 and TRBJ2-5; 9 bases agree with TRBD1. The CDR3 consists of 15 residues. Trimming at V came to 2 bases and at J to 5 bases, leaving 6 bases not matched to a gene. Germline V gene lookup returns CDR1 SNHLY and CDR2 FYNNEI. For the CDR3, the DNA is TGTGCCAGCAGTGAATTGGGACAGGGAGCGGAGACCCAGTACTTC. Its protein is CASSELGQGAETQYF.

V usage is TRBV18 and J usage is TRBJ2-2; D not certain. This CDR3 has 18 residues. Germline CDR1 KGHSH, CDR2 LQKENI. Trimming removed 4 bases from V and 0 bases from J, with 18 bases in between. CDR3 sequence reads: CASSRALAQAPNTGELFF. The CDR3, as DNA: TGTGCCAGCTCACGCGCCCTGGCGCAAGCCCCGAACACCGGGGAGCTGTTTTTT. Full variable domain (missing parts from reference TRBV18 and TRBJ2-2): NAGVMQNPRHLVRRRGQEARLRCSPMKGHSHVYWYRQLPEEGLKFMVYLQKENIIDESGMPKERFSAEFPKEGPSILRIQQVVRGDSAAYFCASSRALAQAPNTGELFFGEGSRLTVL.

V is TRBV7-8 and J is TRBJ1-2; TRBD1 matches at 10 bases. After removal of 5 bases from V and 4 bases from J, the junction contained 4 bases not matched to a gene. Germline-derived CDR1 and CDR2 are SGHVS and FQNEAQ. The CDR3 extends over 14 amino acids. CDR3 coding DNA: TGTGCCAGCAGCGCGGGACAGGGGAGCTATGGCTACACCTTC. Amino acids: CASSAGQGSYGYTF.

Of note for this clone: The sample contains more than one DNA sequence encoding this CDR3. The V call is TRBV2, the J call TRBJ1-1; tentative D call: TRBD1 (6 bases). Deletions cut 2 bases from V and 0 bases from J, with 7 bases between. The CDR3 sequence is 14 residues long. CDR1 SNHLY and CDR2 FYNNEI come from the germline V gene. The DNA of the CDR3 is TGTGCCAGCAGTGAACAGGGGATGAACACTGAAGCTTTCTTT. Encoded protein: CASSEQGMNTEAFF.

The chain has TRBV28 and TRBJ2-7; no reliable D call. Trimming pared 2 bases from V and 6 bases from J, leaving 8 bases between. The CDR3 runs 12 residues. Germline CDR1 is MDHEN and CDR2 is SYDVKM. CDR3 region: CASSLKVPEQYF. The CDR3 region has the DNA TGTGCCAGCAGTTTAAAGGTCCCCGAGCAGTACTTC.

The V and J genes are TRBV19 and TRBJ2-1, with D possibly TRBD1 on 5 matching bases. This CDR3 is 16 amino acids long. From germline, CDR1 is LNHDA and CDR2 SQIVND (reference sequence). The V and J ends lost 2 bases and 5 bases respectively, with 16 bases between them. CDR3 protein: CASSILVQGRDNEQFF. The CDR3 DNA follows: TGTGCCAGTAGTATATTGGTCCAGGGAAGGGACAATGAGCAGTTCTTC.

This clone is a singleton in its sample. This chain's CDR3 is CSVRDAGGTDTQYF. In DNA form, the CDR3 reads TGCAGCGTTCGGGATGCGGGGGGCACAGATACGCAGTATTTT. The chain recombines TRBV29-1 with TRBJ2-3; 7 nucleotides line up with TRBD2. The CDR3 contains 14 residues. V shed 5 bases and J 1 base; nucleotides not matched to a gene: 6. The V gene's germline CDR1 is SQVTM and CDR2 ANQGSEA.

This clone was counted a few times. This chain joins TRBV7-2 and TRBJ1-3; the D is unclear. CDR3 size: 15 residues. CDR1 and CDR2 from the germline V gene are SGHTA and FQGNSA. Trimming took off 1 base at V and 4 bases at J, with 11 bases between the two ends. The CDR3 here is CASSLGTRGGNTIYF. The CDR3 coding sequence is TGTGCCAGCAGCTTAGGAACTAGAGGGGGAAACACCATATATTTT.

Written as DNA, the CDR3 is TGTGCCAGCAGCTCTACTGGTAGCGACCAAGAGACCCAGTACTTC. Translating it yields CASSSTGSDQETQYF. The rearrangement uses TRBV5-4 and TRBJ2-5; D is possibly TRBD2 (5 bases). The length of the CDR3 is 15 residues. CDR1 and CDR2 from the germline V gene are SGHNT and YYREEE (reference sequence). V shed 3 bases and J shed 0 bases, with 12 bases lying between them.

The chain links TRBV5-1 to TRBJ1-1; D possibly corresponds to TRBD1 (5 bases). In germline, CDR1 is SGHRS, CDR2 YFSETQ. Deletions cut 6 bases from V and 1 base from J, with 22 bases between. This CDR3 contains 17 residues. The CDR3 nucleotides read TGCGCCAGCAACTCGTGGGGGTTGGCAGACTCGAACACTGAAGCTTTCTTT. Protein sequence: CASNSWGLADSNTEAFF. Supplemented by reference TRBV5-1 and TRBJ1-1, the full variable domain reads KAGVTQTPRYLIKTRGQQVTLSCSPISGHRSVSWYQQTPGQGLQFLFEYFSETQRNKGNFPGRFSGRQFSNSRSEMNVSTLELGDSALYLCASNSWGLADSNTEAFFGQGTRLTVV.

The rearrangement uses TRBV5-1 and TRBJ2-7, with D perhaps TRBD1 or TRBD2 (5 bases each). The length of the CDR3 is 14 residues. Germline CDR1 is SGHRS and CDR2 is YFSETQ. V gave up 4 bases and J gave up 4 bases, with 15 bases separating them. CDR3 coding DNA: TGCGCCAGCAGCGCCGGGACCTCTACTTACGAGCAGTACTTC. Translation: CASSAGTSTYEQYF.

The CDR3 DNA sequence: TGTGCCAGCTCACCTGCTTTAGGGGATGAGCAGTTCTTC. Translated, it gives CASSPALGDEQFF. This rearrangement joins TRBV18 to TRBJ2-1; a possible D gene is TRBD1 (5 bases). In germline, CDR1 is KGHSH, CDR2 LQKENI. CDR3 length: 13 residues. Trimming took off 3 bases at V and 8 bases at J, with 11 bases between the two ends.

V is TRBV5-6 and J is TRBJ1-3; D call uncertain. Trimming took 0 bases from V and 3 from J, leaving 10 bases between them. The V gene's germline CDR1 is SGHDT and CDR2 YYEEEE. This CDR3 region has 15 residues. Written as DNA, the CDR3 is TGTGCCAGCAGCTTGGACGGAACTTTTGGAAACACCATATATTTT. It is translated as CASSLDGTFGNTIYF.

The rearrangement joins TRBV18 to TRBJ2-5; TRBD1 might be the D (8 bases). The germline V gene has CDR1 KGHSH and CDR2 LQKENI. The CDR3 loop spans 14 amino acids. V was trimmed by 5 bases and J by 5 bases, leaving 15 bases between them. The CDR3 DNA sequence: TGTGCCAGCTCAGAAGACAGGGGAGGGGAGACCCAGTACTTC. This codes for CASSEDRGGETQYF.

V is TRBV7-2 and J is TRBJ2-7; 13 nucleotides match TRBD2. The germline CDR1 and CDR2 sequences are SGHTA and FQGNSA. With 3 bases clipped from V and 3 bases from J, the junction kept 8 bases outside the gene matches. The CDR3 covers 17 residues. CDR3 sequence reads: CASSFPTSGGSIYEQYF. Written as DNA, the CDR3 is TGTGCCAGCAGCTTCCCGACTAGCGGGGGGTCTATCTACGAGCAGTACTTC.

This rearrangement joins TRBV25-1 to TRBJ2-3; 9 positions match TRBD1. Germline CDR1 is MGHDK and CDR2 is SYGVNS. The CDR3 is 14 residues long. The V segment lost 5 bases and the J segment 4 bases; nucleotides outside the gene matches: 4. The DNA of the CDR3 is TGTGCCAGCAGTAGCACAGGGGGCCCAGATACGCAGTATTTT. This encodes CASSSTGGPDTQYF.